Listed below are T cell receptor beta chains from one sample, sequenced in a study of control samples from healthy donors and cancer patients. The assay was immunoSEQ multiplex PCR, and TCRdb's table has in-frame clones only and misses some. The sample has fewer than 250,000 clones. Sequenced material: blood. These receptors were obtained from a woman aged 25-40 years in good health. The CDR3 runs from the conserved cysteine through the conserved F or W. A D gene is named only where the DNA matches it firmly.

j_gene | v_gene | d_gene | CDR3nt | CDR3aa
TRBJ1-2 | TRBV4-1 | - | TGCGCCAGCAGCCAAGATCCGGGTTCTGTGGGTAGTTATGGCTACACCTTC | CASSQDPGSVGSYGYTF
TRBJ1-3 | TRBV7-2 | TRBD1 | TGTGCCAGCAGCAAACCACCGGGACAGTGGGCGGGAAACACCATATATTTT | CASSKPPGQWAGNTIYF
TRBJ1-1 | TRBV7-2 | - | TGTGCCAGCAGCTTAAATCCGGGATTCAACACTGAAGCTTTCTTT | CASSLNPGFNTEAFF
TRBJ1-2 | TRBV4-1 | TRBD1 | TGCGCCAGCAGCCAAGTGGGACAGGGATATGGCTACACCTTC | CASSQVGQGYGYTF
TRBJ2-1 | TRBV9 | - | TGTGCCAGCAGCGTAGTGTCGGGGAATTCCTACAATGAGCAGTTCTTC | CASSVVSGNSYNEQFF
TRBJ2-1 | TRBV3-1/TRBV3-2 | TRBD2 | TGTGCCAGCAGCCCTCCGGGGGGTCTCCTTTACAATGAGCAGTTCTTC | CASSPPGGLLYNEQFF
TRBJ2-1 | TRBV9 | TRBD1 | TGTGCCAGCACCCGTTTCCCCGGGACAGATAATGAGCAGTTCTTC | CASTRFPGTDNEQFF
TRBJ1-1 | TRBV6-5 | - | TGTGCCAGCAGTTACTCGAGGGTCATGAACACTGAAGCTTTCTTT | CASSYSRVMNTEAFF
TRBJ2-3 | TRBV6-1 | TRBD1 | TGTGCCAGCAGTGAAGCCGGGACAGGGGGCAATACGCAGTATTTT | CASSEAGTGGNTQYF
TRBJ1-1 | TRBV2 | - | TGTGCCAGCAGGGACGACTTGGCTGAAGCTTTCTTT | CASRDDLAEAFF
TRBJ1-2 | TRBV2 | TRBD1 | TGTGCCAGCAGTACCGGGACAGGGGTCTTC | CASSTGTGVF
TRBJ1-1 | TRBV11-1 | - | TGTGCCAGCAGCTCTCGGGGGATGAACACTGAAGCTTTCTTT | CASSSRGMNTEAFF
TRBJ1-2 | TRBV13 | TRBD1 | TGTGCCAGCAGCTCCCACCGGGACAGTAATGGCTACACCTTC | CASSSHRDSNGYTF
TRBJ2-2 | TRBV4-2 | TRBD2 | TGTGCCAGCAGCCCTTTAGCGGGGGGGAACACCGGGGAGCTGTTTTTT | CASSPLAGGNTGELFF
TRBJ1-3 | TRBV2 | - | TGTGCCAGCAGTGAAGTAGGGGTCGGAAACACCATATATTTT | CASSEVGVGNTIYF
TRBJ2-1 | TRBV6-5 | - | TGTGCCAGCAGTAGAAGGGGGGCGGGTAACAATGAGCAGTTCTTC | CASSRRGAGNNEQFF
TRBJ2-1 | TRBV3-1/TRBV3-2 | TRBD1 | TGTGCCAGCAGCCAGGGACAGGGGACCTACAATGAGCAGTTCTTC | CASSQGQGTYNEQFF
TRBJ1-4 | TRBV7-2 | TRBD1 | TGTGCCAGCGTGAACCATCCCCACCCGACAGGGAATGAAAAACTGTTTTTT | CASVNHPHPTGNEKLFF
TRBJ1-1 | TRBV5-1 | - | TGCGCCAGCAGCCTACTGAACACTGAAGCTTTCTTT | CASSLLNTEAFF
TRBJ1-6 | TRBV4-1 | - | TGCGCCACTCAACTCCTCCCGAATTCACCCCTCCACTTT | CATQLLPNSPLHF
TRBJ1-5 | TRBV6-5 | - | TGTGCCAGCAGTTACTCTTCAGGGGACGGCCAGCCCCAGCATTTT | CASSYSSGDGQPQHF
TRBJ1-2 | TRBV5-6 | - | TGTGCCAGCAGCTTGGACAGGATCACCTTC | CASSLDRITF
TRBJ2-3 | TRBV29-1 | - | TGCAGCGTTGGGCCGGGAAATGGCGCAGATACGCAGTATTTT | CSVGPGNGADTQYF
TRBJ2-3 | TRBV12-1 | - | TGTGCCAGCAGTAGAAGTACAGATACGCAGTATTTT | CASSRSTDTQYF
TRBJ1-6 | TRBV5-4 | - | TGTGCCAGCAGGTCGTCATGGGGTAATTCACCCCTCCACTTT | CASRSSWGNSPLHF
TRBJ1-5 | TRBV4-1 | TRBD1 | TGCGCCAGCAGCCAAGTTGTACAGGGGAATCAGCCCCAGCATTTT | CASSQVVQGNQPQHF
TRBJ2-6 | TRBV6-1 | - | TGTGCCAGCACTGAAATCAGGGTATCCGGGGCCAACGTCCTGACTTTC | CASTEIRVSGANVLTF
TRBJ2-5 | TRBV2 | TRBD2 | TGTGCCAGCAGTAAATTCGAGCGGGGGCAGAGCGAGACCCAGTACTTC | CASSKFERGQSETQYF
TRBJ2-2 | TRBV5-1 | - | TGCGCCAGCAGCCCGGGCACGAACACTGGGGAGCTGTTTTTT | CASSPGTNTGELFF
TRBJ1-6 | TRBV4-1 | - | TGCGCCAGCAGCCGTAACAATTCACCCCTCCACTTT | CASSRNNSPLHF
TRBJ2-5 | TRBV5-1 | - | TGCGCCAGCAGCACCAACAGCCCTCAAGAGACCCAGTACTTC | CASSTNSPQETQYF
TRBJ1-5 | TRBV2 | TRBD1 | TGTGCCAGCAGTCCGGGGACAGGGAGTAGGGCCCAGCATTTT | CASSPGTGSRAQHF
TRBJ1-5 | TRBV19 | TRBD1 | TGTGCCACCTCCCGGGACAGGGGTTTGGGCAATCAGCCCCAGCATTTT | CATSRDRGLGNQPQHF
TRBJ2-1 | TRBV6-1 | - | TGTGCCAGCAGTGAAGACCCCCTGCTAGCGAATGAGCAGTTCTTC | CASSEDPLLANEQFF
TRBJ2-3 | TRBV5-1 | - | TGCGCCAGCAGTTCGGGGAGCACAGATACGCAGTATTTT | CASSSGSTDTQYF
TRBJ2-7 | TRBV11-2 | - | TGTGCCAGCAGCTTCCCAGGTGTCGACGAGCAGTACTTC | CASSFPGVDEQYF
TRBJ1-4 | TRBV7-9 | - | TGTGCCAGCAGTTCGGTTTGGGAAAAACTGTTTTTT | CASSSVWEKLFF
TRBJ2-2 | TRBV10-3 | - | TGTGCCATCAGTGAGTCCCATTTGCGTCCCGGGGAGCTGTTTTTT | CAISESHLRPGELFF
TRBJ2-2 | TRBV12-5 | - | TGTGCTAGTGCTAAAGGGACCGACGGGGAGCTGTTTTTT | CASAKGTDGELFF
TRBJ2-1 | TRBV18 | - | TGTGCCAGCTCACCAGAGATGGGTGAGCAGTTCTTC | CASSPEMGEQFF
TRBJ1-6 | TRBV6-1 | - | TGTGCCAGCAGTGTAGATTCGGGATCCTATAATTCACCCCTCCACTTT | CASSVDSGSYNSPLHF
TRBJ2-1 | TRBV18 | TRBD1 | TGTGCCAGCTCACCATTGGACAGGGCGGCCTACAATGAGCAGTTCTTC | CASSPLDRAAYNEQFF
TRBJ2-1 | TRBV27 | - | TGTGCCAGCTTTCGAGGGGGACCCACCTACAATGAGCAGTTCTTC | CASFRGGPTYNEQFF
TRBJ2-1 | TRBV29-1 | - | TGCAGCGTTTTCGGACTTAGCTCCTACAATGAGCAGTTCTTC | CSVFGLSSYNEQFF
TRBJ1-1 | TRBV19 | - | TGTGCCAGTTGTCCAGGGGCGAACACTGAAGCTTTCTTT | CASCPGANTEAFF